Below, 9 T cell receptor beta chains from the same sample are listed, as sequenced in a study of cytomegalovirus exposure and HLA in healthy donors. The PCR contained 60 Vbeta and 13 Jbeta primers. The protocol was immunoSEQ multiplex PCR, while the TCRdb copy is restricted to in-frame clones and leaves out a portion. The sample holds 240,000 or so clones, 81% seen once. The source material was PBMCs. These receptor sequences come from a woman aged 55 to 70 in good health and CMV-seropositive.

The chain has TRBV4-2 and TRBJ2-3, with 8 nucleotides matching TRBD2. Germline V CDR1 and CDR2: LGHNA, YNFKEQ. V lost 4 bases to trimming and J lost 4 bases; unmatched junction nucleotides: 10. The CDR3 runs 16 residues. DNA of the CDR3: TGTGCCAGCAGCCCGCTAACGGGAGGGACGGCAGATACGCAGTATTTT. This gives the protein CASSPLTGGTADTQYF.

This clone has just one count. The J gene is TRBJ1-2, the V gene TRBV5-4, with D hard to call. V was trimmed by 7 bases and J by 3 bases, leaving 13 bases between them. Per the germline V gene, CDR1 is SGHNT and CDR2 is YYREEE (reference sequence). The CDR3 extends over 13 amino acids. The CDR3 reads CASPAAEDYGYTF. CDR3 nucleotide sequence: TGTGCCAGCCCTGCGGCGGAGGACTATGGCTACACCTTC.

V and J are TRBV9 and TRBJ2-2; D is undetermined. Germline V gives CDR1 SGDLS, CDR2 YYNGEE. V was cut by 0 bases and J by 9 bases, with 6 bases left in between. CDR3 length: 12 amino acids. CDR3 in DNA: TGTGCCAGCAGCGTAGCTTTCCGGGAGCTGTTTTTT. As protein: CASSVAFRELFF.

A remark on this clone: The sample holds other DNA sequences that translate to the same CDR3. This rearrangement joins TRBV28 to TRBJ2-7, with D tentatively TRBD2 (6 bases). V lost 6 bases and J 2 bases, leaving 17 bases between the germline ends. The CDR3 extends over 15 amino acids. Per germline, CDR1 MDHEN and CDR2 SYDVKM. The DNA of the CDR3 is TGTGCCAGCAGCCATAGCGGAAGAGGAACCTACGAGCAGTACTTC. Translating it yields CASSHSGRGTYEQYF.

The chain uses TRBV7-2 and TRBJ1-4; 9 bases map to TRBD1. Germline V gene lookup returns CDR1 SGHTA and CDR2 FQGNSA. Losses at the gene ends were 5 bases for V and 3 bases for J; bases not matched to a gene: 4. The CDR3 covers 15 residues. The CDR3 spells CASSTYRGPNEKLFF. DNA for the CDR3: TGTGCCAGCAGCACCTACAGGGGGCCTAATGAAAAACTGTTTTTT.

This clone came up a few times. CDR3 loop: CASSRSSGANVLTF. CDR3 DNA sequence: TGTGCCAGCTCGAGGAGCTCTGGGGCCAACGTCCTGACTTTC. J is TRBJ2-6 and V is TRBV2; D gene uncertain. The CDR3 length is 14 residues. Looked up from germline, CDR1 is SNHLY and CDR2 is FYNNEI. V shed 8 bases and J shed 0 bases, with 8 bases lying between them.

V gene TRBV19 combines with J gene TRBJ1-5; 7 positions agree with TRBD1. Germline V gene data show CDR1 as LNHDA and CDR2 as SQIVND (reference sequence). V shed 6 bases and J 6 bases; nucleotides not matched to a gene: 11. CDR3 length: 15 residues. CDR3 DNA sequence: TGTGCCAGTAGGCACAAGACAGGGCCCGGTCAGCCCCAGCATTTT. Translating gives CASRHKTGPGQPQHF.

V usage is TRBV7-2 and J usage is TRBJ2-1, with 8 nucleotides matching TRBD2. V lost 0 bases and J lost 1; bases outside the gene matches: 5. Germline CDR1 is SGHTA and CDR2 is FQGNSA. The CDR3 consists of 17 residues. The CDR3 coding sequence is TGTGCCAGCAGCTTAGCAGCCTCTAGCGGGTCCTACAATGAGCAGTTCTTC. Translated: CASSLAASSGSYNEQFF.

V and J are TRBV6-1 and TRBJ1-2; TRBD1 agrees at 11 bases. The germline V gene encodes CDR1 MNHNS and CDR2 SASEGT. J was trimmed by 8 bases and V by 7 bases; bases with no gene match: 12. This CDR3 has 15 residues. CDR3 sequence (DNA): TGTGCCAGCAAGGATCGGACAGGGGGCTCTAAAGGCTACACCTTC. Protein: CASKDRTGGSKGYTF.